The T cell receptor (beta chain) under discussion was sequenced for a study of blood T cell repertoires in COVID-19. The CDR3 is 15 residues long. CDR1 is MNHNY, CDR2 SVGAGI, per germline (reference sequence). The V gene lost 11 bases and the J gene lost 7 bases, with 24 bases spanning the gap. Data came from immunoSEQ multiplex PCR; TCRdb stores just in-frame clones and leaves some out. The table records 200,000 to 250,000 clones, 70% to 90% of them present only once. The sequence derives from a man between 18 and 29 years old with active or convalescent COVID-19. Input material: peripheral blood. This sequence joins TRBV6-6 and TRBJ1-5; perhaps TRBD1 as D (5 bases). CDR3 sequence: CAHGGTTEGGQPQHF. For the CDR3, the DNA is TGTGCCCACGGGGGGACGACAGAAGGAGGGCAGCCCCAGCATTTT.